The 28 T cell receptor beta chains presented below share a single source sample, sequenced in a study of CD8 T cells in Susac syndrome. Reverse transcription of roughly 0.5 to 1 ug RNA used random hexamers. TCRdb recomputed calls from the immunoSEQ multiplex PCR reads with MiXCR, one row per CDR3 protein. The table has 100,000 to 150,000 distinct CDR3 sequences, approximately 79% seen once. Material for sequencing was CD8+ T cells from PBMCs. The receptors come from a human donor with multiple sclerosis.

The CDR3 nucleotides are TGTGCCAGTAGCCTATGGCTATTACACAATGAGCAGTTCTTC. This gives the protein CASSLWLLHNEQFF. The chain uses TRBV19 and TRBJ2-1; D gene ambiguous. Per the germline V gene, CDR1 is LNHDA and CDR2 is SQIVND (reference sequence). Trimming cost V 6 bases and J 5 bases, with 14 bases left between them. CDR3 length: 14 residues.

V and J are TRBV10-3 and TRBJ2-3, with D unresolved. The CDR3 extends over 15 amino acids. Germline values: CDR1 ENHRY, CDR2 SYGVKD. V was shortened by 6 bases and J by 0 bases, with 13 bases between the two germline ends. CDR3 residues: CAIRDDNMSTDTQYF. Written as DNA, the CDR3 is TGTGCCATCAGAGATGACAATATGAGCACAGATACGCAGTATTTT.

The V call is TRBV30, the J call TRBJ1-1; D might be TRBD1 (6 bases). Per germline, CDR1 GTSNPN and CDR2 SVGIG (reference sequence). The CDR3 runs 13 residues. V gave up 0 bases and J gave up 8 bases, with 13 bases separating them. The CDR3 spells CAWSVLGGAEAFF. CDR3 in DNA: TGTGCCTGGAGTGTACTCGGGGGGGCGGAAGCTTTCTTT.

V usage is TRBV29-1 and J usage is TRBJ1-1, with D uncertain. This CDR3 comprises 12 residues. Germline V gene lookup returns CDR1 SQVTM and CDR2 ANQGSEA. V lost 4 bases to trimming and J lost 1 base, with 7 bases between them. CDR3 loop: CSVGSKNTEAFF. The CDR3 coding sequence is TGCAGCGTTGGGTCCAAGAACACTGAAGCTTTCTTT. Variable domain in full (rest from reference TRBV29-1 and TRBJ1-1): SAVISQKPSRDICQRGTSLTIQCQVDSQVTMMFWYRQQPGQSLTLIATANQGSEATYESGFVIDKFPISRPNLTFSTLTVSNMSPEDSSIYLCSVGSKNTEAFFGQGTRLTVV.

This chain uses TRBV7-2 with TRBJ2-7; a possible D gene is TRBD1 (6 bases). CDR1 is SGHTA and CDR2 is FQGNSA in the germline V gene. This CDR3 spans 15 amino acids. V shed 1 base and J shed 2 bases, with 12 bases lying between them. CDR3 in DNA: TGTGCCAGCAGCTTAGGGGCCGGGACAACCTACGAGCAGTACTTC. This translates into CASSLGAGTTYEQYF.

V gene TRBV20-1 combines with J gene TRBJ1-1; D is unclear. Trimming took 3 bases from V and 0 from J, leaving 14 bases between them. This CDR3 region has 15 residues. The germline V gene has CDR1 DFQATT and CDR2 SNEGSKA (reference sequence). The CDR3 is CSASSEDLMNTEAFF. CDR3 DNA: TGCAGTGCTAGTAGTGAGGACCTGATGAACACTGAAGCTTTCTTT.

The chain has TRBV7-9 and TRBJ2-3; 10 positions agree with TRBD2. The CDR3 totals 17 residues. V dropped 5 bases and J dropped 2; count of bases not matched to a gene: 10. CDR1 and CDR2 from the germline V gene are SEHNR and FQNEAQ (reference sequence). The CDR3 spells CASSPRTSGRITDTQYF. The CDR3 bases are TGTGCCAGCAGCCCCAGGACTAGCGGAAGGATCACAGATACGCAGTATTTT.

This sequence joins TRBV19 and TRBJ1-3; D not resolved. The CDR3 is made up of 14 amino acids. Trimming cost V 2 bases and J 0 bases, with 5 bases left between them. Germline V lookup: CDR1 LNHDA, CDR2 SQIVND (reference sequence). CDR3 nucleotide sequence: TGTGCCAGTAGTATACGCGGCTCTGGAAACACCATATATTTT. This sequence encodes CASSIRGSGNTIYF. Complete variable domain (other parts from reference TRBV19 and TRBJ1-3): DGGITQSPKYLFRKEGQNVTLSCEQNLNHDAMYWYRQDPGQGLRLIYYSQIVNDFQKGDIAEGYSVSREKKESFPLTVTSAQKNPTAFYLCASSIRGSGNTIYFGEGSWLTVV.

The chain uses TRBV12-3 or TRBV12-4 and TRBJ1-3, with 7 bases fitting TRBD1. The CDR3 loop spans 16 amino acids. The V segment lost 3 bases and the J segment 1 base; nucleotides outside the gene matches: 6. CDR3 nucleotide sequence: TGTGCCAGCAGTTTTACAGGGGAATGGTCTGGAAACACCATATATTTT. This encodes CASSFTGEWSGNTIYF.

The V and J genes are TRBV5-6 and TRBJ2-7; TRBD2 agrees at 12 bases. Germline V CDR1 and CDR2: SGHDT, YYEEEE. The ends lost 4 bases at V and 2 bases at J; junction bases unmatched: 10. This CDR3 has 17 amino acids. The DNA of the CDR3 is TGTGCCAGCAGCCCGAAGACTAGCGGGGGCCTCACCTACGAGCAGTACTTC. Translated, it gives CASSPKTSGGLTYEQYF.

J is TRBJ2-5 and V is TRBV5-6; 7 bases fit TRBD1. V lost 0 bases to trimming and J lost 4 bases; unmatched junction nucleotides: 9. Germline CDR1 reads SGHDT; CDR2 reads YYEEEE. CDR3 length: 16 amino acids. The chain's CDR3 is CASSLAGRTGGETQYF. CDR3 nucleotide sequence: TGTGCCAGCAGCTTGGCGGGCAGGACAGGTGGAGAGACCCAGTACTTC.

The chain employs TRBV10-3 and TRBJ2-1, with no clear D. Germline V CDR1 and CDR2: ENHRY, SYGVKD. Deletions cut 2 bases from V and 5 bases from J, with 10 bases between. The CDR3 contains 14 residues. The CDR3 nucleotides are TGTGCCATCAGTGAGCCGGACGTAAACAATGAGCAGTTCTTC. Encoded protein: CAISEPDVNNEQFF.

This clonotype has more than one count but fewer than ten. The V call is TRBV5-1, the J call TRBJ2-1, with 7 positions matching TRBD1. In germline, CDR1 is SGHRS, CDR2 YFSETQ. The CDR3 spans 15 residues. V lost 3 bases to trimming and J lost 2 bases; unmatched junction nucleotides: 5. The CDR3 here is CASSSKTGTYNEQFF. The CDR3 bases are TGCGCCAGCAGCTCTAAGACAGGGACCTACAATGAGCAGTTCTTC.

V gene TRBV27 combines with J gene TRBJ2-7; a weak D match, TRBD2 (6 bases). With 6 bases removed from V and 4 bases from J, the gap between germline ends came to 10 bases. The germline V gene has CDR1 MNHEY and CDR2 SMNVEV (reference sequence). The CDR3 covers 12 residues. The chain's CDR3 is CASSHRGYEQYF. The DNA of the CDR3 is TGTGCCAGCAGCCATCGGGGGTACGAGCAGTACTTC.

The chain carries TRBV19 and TRBJ1-1; possibly TRBD1 for D (6 bases). The CDR3 has 13 residues. The V and J ends lost 6 bases and 5 bases respectively, with 13 bases between them. Germline CDR1 reads LNHDA; CDR2 reads SQIVND (reference sequence). The CDR3 loop is CASSLTGRTEAFF. In DNA form, the CDR3 reads TGTGCCAGTAGCCTCACAGGGCGAACTGAAGCTTTCTTT. The complete variable domain, with remaining parts taken from reference TRBV19 and TRBJ1-1, reads DGGITQSPKYLFRKEGQNVTLSCEQNLNHDAMYWYRQDPGQGLRLIYYSQIVNDFQKGDIAEGYSVSREKKESFPLTVTSAQKNPTAFYLCASSLTGRTEAFFGQGTRLTVV.

This clonotype came up a few times. The rearrangement joins TRBV6-1 to TRBJ2-5; D is uncertain. Deletions cut 3 bases from V and 5 bases from J, with 10 bases between. Germline CDR1 MNHNS, CDR2 SASEGT. The CDR3 covers 13 residues. As DNA, the CDR3 is TGTGCCAGCAGTGATCCTGGTTGGGAGACCCAGTACTTC. Residues: CASSDPGWETQYF.

This chain links TRBV5-6 with TRBJ2-7; no firm D call. V lost 5 bases and J lost 0, with 12 bases in between. Looked up from germline, CDR1 is SGHDT and CDR2 is YYEEEE. The CDR3 runs to 14 residues. For the CDR3, the DNA is TGTGCCAGCAGATCCTGGGGTAGCTCCTACGAGCAGTACGTC. The encoded protein is CASRSWGSSYEQYV.

The V and J genes are TRBV13 and TRBJ2-1; tentative D call: TRBD2 (9 bases). The V gene lost 5 bases and the J gene lost 6 bases, with 20 bases spanning the gap. The CDR3 length is 16 residues. Germline V lookup: CDR1 PRHDT, CDR2 FYEKMQ (reference sequence). The CDR3 region has the DNA TGTGCCAGCAGCCCCAGCGGGGGGACAGGAGGCAATGAGCAGTTCTTC. As protein: CASSPSGGTGGNEQFF.

Details on this clonotype: Germline and junction disagree at one end, which may indicate a read error. The CDR3 bases are TGTGCCAGCAGTCAAGGGTGGAGCGACCCCGGGGAGCTGTTTTTT. Translating gives CASSQGWSDPGELFF. The chain carries TRBV4-2 and TRBJ2-2, with no clear D. Germline V lookup: CDR1 LGHNA, CDR2 YNFKEQ. The CDR3 loop spans 15 amino acids.

The gene calls are TRBV2 and TRBJ2-2; 7 nucleotides match TRBD1. V lost 8 bases to trimming and J lost 6 bases; unmatched junction nucleotides: 6. CDR3 length equals 13 residues. Germline V gives CDR1 SNHLY, CDR2 FYNNEI. In nucleotides, the CDR3 is TGTGCCAGCGAGAACAGGGGATCCGGGGAGCTGTTTTTT. This sequence encodes CASENRGSGELFF.

This CDR3 is CASSLQGYTNEKLFF. The CDR3 nucleotides read TGTGCCAGCAGTTTGCAGGGGTATACTAATGAAAAACTGTTTTTT. The chain has TRBV12-3 or TRBV12-4 and TRBJ1-4; possibly TRBD1 for D (6 bases). The CDR3 loop spans 15 amino acids. V lost 3 bases and J 2 bases, leaving 10 bases between the germline ends.

The chain joins TRBV6-1 to TRBJ2-1; either TRBD1 or TRBD2 may supply D (6 bases each). V lost 6 bases to trimming and J lost 5 bases, with 14 bases between them. The CDR3 covers 14 residues. Germline CDR1 reads MNHNS; CDR2 reads SASEGT. CDR3 in DNA: TGTGCCAGCAGGCTACAGGGACTCAACAATGAGCAGTTCTTC. It specifies CASRLQGLNNEQFF.

This chain uses TRBV28 with TRBJ1-5; 8 bases map to TRBD1. There are 13 residues in the CDR3. V lost 6 bases to trimming and J lost 7 bases; unmatched junction nucleotides: 5. Germline V gene lookup returns CDR1 MDHEN and CDR2 SYDVKM. CDR3 sequence reads: CASRTGGGQPQHF. Written as DNA, the CDR3 is TGTGCCAGCAGAACAGGGGGGGGACAGCCCCAGCATTTT.

This clonotype showed up just a few times. This chain uses TRBV11-2 with TRBJ2-3; 7 bases fit TRBD1. V was clipped by 1 base and J by 0 bases; unmatched bases: 4. CDR3 length: 16 amino acids. The germline V gene has CDR1 SGHAT and CDR2 FQNNGV. The CDR3, as DNA: TGTGCCAGCAGCTTAGGGGACAGCCATAGCACAGATACGCAGTATTTT. Its translation: CASSLGDSHSTDTQYF.

The rearrangement uses TRBV15 and TRBJ1-1; D remains ambiguous. CDR3 size: 15 residues. Between the trimmed V and J ends, which lost 0 bases and 2 bases, there was a span of 10 bases. Germline CDR1 is LNHNV and CDR2 is YYDKDF (reference sequence). CDR3: CATSRDSELNTEAFF. In nucleotides, the CDR3 is TGTGCCACCAGCAGAGATTCTGAGCTAAACACTGAAGCTTTCTTT.

In this sample, this clonotype turned up once. The chain is built from TRBV13 and TRBJ1-3; TRBD1 aligns across 7 bases. The CDR3 runs to 16 residues. Germline loops: CDR1 PRHDT, CDR2 FYEKMQ (reference sequence). V lost 4 bases to trimming and J lost 4 bases; unmatched junction nucleotides: 10. The DNA of the CDR3 is TGTGCCAGCAGCTCAACCCGACAGGGTTTAGGAAACACCATATATTTT. It yields the protein CASSSTRQGLGNTIYF.

CDR3 coding DNA: TGTGCCAGTAGTATCGGACTAGAAAGCTACGAGCAGTACGTC. It translates to CASSIGLESYEQYV. The genes are TRBV19 and TRBJ2-7; 7 bases align to TRBD2. CDR3 length: 14 residues. Germline V gene sequence: CDR1 LNHDA, CDR2 SQIVND (reference sequence). V was clipped by 3 bases and J by 3 bases; unmatched bases: 5.

CDR3 residues: CASSEWGSLVDRDQPQHF. The CDR3 DNA follows: TGTGCCAGCAGTGAATGGGGCAGTTTAGTTGATCGCGATCAGCCCCAGCATTTT. The chain carries TRBV25-1 and TRBJ1-5; the D gene is possibly TRBD1 (5 bases). From germline, CDR1 is MGHDK and CDR2 SYGVNS. This CDR3 is built from 18 residues. Trimming left V 1 base short and J 5 bases short, with 21 bases between.